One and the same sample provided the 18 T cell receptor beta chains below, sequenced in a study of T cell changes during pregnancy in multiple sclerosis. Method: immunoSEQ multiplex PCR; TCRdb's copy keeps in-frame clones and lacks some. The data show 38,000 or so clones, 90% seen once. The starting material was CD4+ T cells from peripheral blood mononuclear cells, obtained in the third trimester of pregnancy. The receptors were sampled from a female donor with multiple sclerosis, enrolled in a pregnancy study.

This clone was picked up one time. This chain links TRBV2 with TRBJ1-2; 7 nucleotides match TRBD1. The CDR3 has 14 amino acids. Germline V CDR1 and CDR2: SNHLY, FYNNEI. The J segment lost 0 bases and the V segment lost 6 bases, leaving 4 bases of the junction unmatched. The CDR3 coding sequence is TGTGCCAGCAGCCGGGACAGAGCTAACTATGGCTACACCTTC. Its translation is CASSRDRANYGYTF.

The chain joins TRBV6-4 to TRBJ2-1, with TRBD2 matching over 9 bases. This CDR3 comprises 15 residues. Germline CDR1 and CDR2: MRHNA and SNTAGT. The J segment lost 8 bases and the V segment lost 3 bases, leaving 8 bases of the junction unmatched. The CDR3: CASSEFAGGQYEQFF. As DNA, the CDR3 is TGTGCCAGCAGTGAGTTCGCGGGAGGGCAATATGAGCAGTTCTTC.

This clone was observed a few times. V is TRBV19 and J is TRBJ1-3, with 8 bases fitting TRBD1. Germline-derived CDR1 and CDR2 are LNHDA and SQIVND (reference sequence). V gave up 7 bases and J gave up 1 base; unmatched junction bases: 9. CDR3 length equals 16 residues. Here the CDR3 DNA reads TGTGCCAGTATGGGTGGACAGGGAGGATCTGGAAACACCATATATTTT. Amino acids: CASMGGQGGSGNTIYF.

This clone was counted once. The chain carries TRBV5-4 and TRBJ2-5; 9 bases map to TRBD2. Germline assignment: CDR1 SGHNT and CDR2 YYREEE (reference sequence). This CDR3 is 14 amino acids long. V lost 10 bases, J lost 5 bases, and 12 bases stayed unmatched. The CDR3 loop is CAGAAGGPSETQYF. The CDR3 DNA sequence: TGTGCCGGCGCGGCGGGAGGGCCCTCGGAGACCCAGTACTTC.

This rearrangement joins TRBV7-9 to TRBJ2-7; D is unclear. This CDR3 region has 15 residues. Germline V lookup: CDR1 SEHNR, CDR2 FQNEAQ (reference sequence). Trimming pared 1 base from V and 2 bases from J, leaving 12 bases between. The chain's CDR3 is CASSLVPGSPYEQYF. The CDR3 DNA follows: TGTGCCAGCAGCTTAGTACCAGGTTCACCCTACGAGCAGTACTTC.

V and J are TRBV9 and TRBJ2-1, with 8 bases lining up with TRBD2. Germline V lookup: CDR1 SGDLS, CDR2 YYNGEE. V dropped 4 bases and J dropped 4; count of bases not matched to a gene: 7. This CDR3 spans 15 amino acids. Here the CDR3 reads CASSSVAGGYNEQFF. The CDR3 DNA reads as TGTGCCAGCAGCTCCGTCGCGGGAGGATACAATGAGCAGTTCTTC. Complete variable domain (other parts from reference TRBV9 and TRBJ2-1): DSGVTQTPKHLITATGQRVTLRCSPRSGDLSVYWYQQSLDQGLQFLIQYYNGEERAKGNILERFSAQQFPDLHSELNLSSLELGDSALYFCASSSVAGGYNEQFFGPGTRLTVL.

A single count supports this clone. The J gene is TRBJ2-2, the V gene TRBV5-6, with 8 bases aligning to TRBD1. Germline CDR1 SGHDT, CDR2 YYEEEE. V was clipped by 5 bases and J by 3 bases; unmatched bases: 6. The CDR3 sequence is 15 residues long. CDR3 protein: CASRGRTGYTGELFF. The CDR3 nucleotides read TGTGCCAGCAGGGGCCGGACAGGGTACACCGGGGAGCTGTTTTTT.

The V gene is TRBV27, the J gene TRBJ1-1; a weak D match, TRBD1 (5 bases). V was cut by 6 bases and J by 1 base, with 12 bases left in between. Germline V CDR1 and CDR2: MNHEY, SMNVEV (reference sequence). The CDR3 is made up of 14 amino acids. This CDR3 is CASSPHRQNTEAFF. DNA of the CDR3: TGTGCCAGCAGCCCACACAGGCAGAACACTGAAGCTTTCTTT.

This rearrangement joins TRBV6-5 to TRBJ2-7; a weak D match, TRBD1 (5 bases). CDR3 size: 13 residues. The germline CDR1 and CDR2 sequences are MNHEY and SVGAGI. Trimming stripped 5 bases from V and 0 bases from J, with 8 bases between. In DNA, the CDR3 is TGTGCCAGCAGTAGACAGATCTCCTACGAGCAGTACTTC. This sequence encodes CASSRQISYEQYF.

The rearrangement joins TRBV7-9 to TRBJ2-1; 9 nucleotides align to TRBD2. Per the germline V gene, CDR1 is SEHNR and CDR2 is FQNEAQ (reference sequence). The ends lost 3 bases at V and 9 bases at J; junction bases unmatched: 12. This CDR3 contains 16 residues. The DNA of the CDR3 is TGTGCCAGCAGCTTGGGGGGAGTTAGCGGGAGTAGTGAGCAGTTCTTC. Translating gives CASSLGGVSGSSEQFF.

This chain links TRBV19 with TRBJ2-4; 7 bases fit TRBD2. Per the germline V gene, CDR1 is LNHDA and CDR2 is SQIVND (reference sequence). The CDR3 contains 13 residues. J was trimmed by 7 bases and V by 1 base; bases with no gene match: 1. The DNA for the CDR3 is TGTGCCAGTAGTATAGGGGGGGGGAACATTCAGTACTTC. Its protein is CASSIGGGNIQYF.

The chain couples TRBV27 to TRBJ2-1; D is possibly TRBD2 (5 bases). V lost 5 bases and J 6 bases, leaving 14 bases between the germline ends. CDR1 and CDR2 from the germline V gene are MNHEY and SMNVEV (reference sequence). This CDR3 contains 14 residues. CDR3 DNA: TGTGCCAGCAGTGTCCTAGGACTCCCCAATGAGCAGTTCTTC. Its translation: CASSVLGLPNEQFF.

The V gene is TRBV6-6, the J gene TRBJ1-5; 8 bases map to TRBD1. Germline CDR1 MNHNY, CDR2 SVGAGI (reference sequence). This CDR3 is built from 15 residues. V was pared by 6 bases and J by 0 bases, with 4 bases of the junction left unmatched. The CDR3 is CASRGTGHSNQPQHF. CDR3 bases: TGTGCCAGCAGAGGGACAGGCCATAGCAATCAGCCCCAGCATTTT.

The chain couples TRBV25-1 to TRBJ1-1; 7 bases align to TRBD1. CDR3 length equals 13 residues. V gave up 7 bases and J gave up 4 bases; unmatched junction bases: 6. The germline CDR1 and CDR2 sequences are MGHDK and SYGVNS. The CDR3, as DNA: TGTGCCAGCATCCCAGGGGGAGGCACTGAAGCTTTCTTT. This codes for CASIPGGGTEAFF.

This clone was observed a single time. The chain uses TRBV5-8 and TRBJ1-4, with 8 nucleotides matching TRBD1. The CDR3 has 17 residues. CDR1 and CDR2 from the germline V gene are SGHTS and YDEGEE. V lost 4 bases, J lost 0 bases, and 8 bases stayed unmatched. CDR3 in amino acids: CASSPGQGATTNEKLFF. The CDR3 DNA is TGTGCCAGCAGCCCGGGTCAGGGGGCAACAACTAATGAAAAACTGTTTTTT. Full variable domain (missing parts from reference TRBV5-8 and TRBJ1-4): EAGVTQSPTHLIKTRGQQATLRCSPISGHTSVYWYQQALGLGLQFLLWYDEGEERNRGNFPPRFSGRQFPNYSSELNVNALELEDSALYLCASSPGQGATTNEKLFFGSGTQLSVL.

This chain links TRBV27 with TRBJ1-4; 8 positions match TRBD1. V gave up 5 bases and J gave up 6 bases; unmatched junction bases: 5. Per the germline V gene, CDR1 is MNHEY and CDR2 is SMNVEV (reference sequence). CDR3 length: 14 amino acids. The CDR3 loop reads CASSPYRGDEKLFF. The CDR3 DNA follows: TGTGCCAGCAGTCCCTACAGGGGGGATGAAAAACTGTTTTTT.

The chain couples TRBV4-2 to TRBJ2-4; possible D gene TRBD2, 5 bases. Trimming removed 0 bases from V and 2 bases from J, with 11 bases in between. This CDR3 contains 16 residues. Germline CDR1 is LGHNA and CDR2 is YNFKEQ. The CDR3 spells CASSQEVTGTKNIQYF. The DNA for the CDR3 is TGTGCCAGCAGCCAAGAAGTTACGGGAACCAAAAACATTCAGTACTTC.

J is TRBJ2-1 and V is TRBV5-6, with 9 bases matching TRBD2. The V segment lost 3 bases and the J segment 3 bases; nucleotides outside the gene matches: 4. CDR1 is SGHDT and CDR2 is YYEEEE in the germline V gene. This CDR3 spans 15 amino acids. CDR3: CASSSLAGYYNEQFF. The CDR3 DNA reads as TGTGCCAGCAGCTCCCTAGCGGGATACTACAATGAGCAGTTCTTC.